This TCR beta chain originates from a study of cytomegalovirus exposure and HLA in healthy donors. In the study overall: Early released data had about 85 million unique TCRs, all coming from HLA-typed donors.

Broader study findings: An analysis was carried out at a later point. It showed that HLA-associated TCR beta chains were more clonally expanded than equally common non-associated chains.

Worth noting for this clone: Its target is not known.

This CDR3 contains 14 residues. Germline CDR1 is SGHVS and CDR2 is FQNEAQ. The junction had 4 bases not matched to a gene; V was cut back by 5 bases and J by 4 bases. Amplification used 60 Vbeta primers and 13 Jbeta primers. Using immunoSEQ multiplex PCR, the repertoire was profiled, and TCRdb retains in-frame clones only, with some absent. The sample gives 200,000 or so clones, 82% of which show up once; roughly 0.1% is in the top ten. This TCR derives from a boy aged 2 to 10 in good health and CMV-seronegative. Sequencing was carried out using PBMCs. The rearrangement links TRBV7-8 to TRBJ1-3; TRBD1 matches 8 bases. The CDR3 reads CASSPTGDGNTIYF. CDR3 nucleotides: TGTGCCAGCAGCCCGACAGGGGACGGAAACACCATATATTTT.